This TCR beta chain appears in the sequencing data of a study of OX40 agonist ivuxolimab in advanced cancers. There are a few counts of this clone. Its specificity is not known. Trimming left V 6 bases short and J 6 bases short, with 8 bases between. The CDR3 spans 12 residues. Germline CDR1 is SEHNR and CDR2 is FQNEAQ (reference sequence). Blood samples were obtained at baseline, cycle 4 day 1, and cycle 7 day 1. Findings and caveats of the study: No determination was made of the antigen specificity of the expanded peripheral T cells.

TCRdb keeps only in-frame clones here, not all; method: immunoSEQ multiplex PCR. Of about 57,000 clones detected, 65% to 85% appear once; the ten largest clones hold roughly 3.3%. The chain employs TRBV7-9 and TRBJ2-2; no clear D gene. The TCR originated in an adult with an advanced solid tumor such as melanoma, head and neck, liver or kidney cancer. The sequences come from CD4+ or CD8+ T cells sorted from blood, collected in a trial of the OX40 agonist ivuxolimab. The CDR3 is CASRLTPGELFF. The CDR3 coding sequence is TGTGCCAGCAGACTTACACCCGGGGAGCTGTTTTTT.